Listed below are T cell receptor beta chains from one sample, sequenced in a study of CD8+CD57+ T cells in acquired aplastic anemia. One entry per CDR3 protein results from TCRdb running MiXCR on the reads. The repertoire has around 130,000 distinct CDR3 sequences, 58% of them found once; the top ten carry 25% to 30%. Sequenced: sorted CD4+, CD8+, or CD8+CD57+ T cells (not recorded which) from PBMCs. These receptors were collected from a human donor with aplastic anemia. Each CDR3 is given with its conserved first and last residue.

TRBV5-8	CASSLYSGVSTDTQYF
TRBV10-3	CAISRQGGNQPQHF
TRBV10-3	CAISESSGAPFNEQYF
TRBV29-1	CSVPARGTGGTEAFF
TRBV14	CASSGPPRYEQYF
TRBV7-3	CASSWLTGSTDTQYF
TRBV4-1	CASSQDDTAYEQYF
TRBV20-1	CSARDIDNSYEQYF
TRBV10-3	CAISQGEWNNEQFF
TRBV29-1	CSVESQGFGYTF
TRBV7-3	CASSLHSYEQYF
TRBV2	CASSTSPQGAAEAFF
TRBV30	CAWSVIPGTGETQYF
TRBV20-1	CSAITGYDEQFF
TRBV7-6	CASSPGKSTEAFF
TRBV25-1	CASSDGNRGQYF
TRBV29-1	CSVEQSWRETQYF
TRBV7-2	CASSLQGYQETQYF
TRBV12-5	CASGLDEALAGNRGNEQFF
TRBV10-3	CATYNGGEKLFF
TRBV7-9	CASSLRSANTEAFF
TRBV5-1	CASSLSPSGSTEAFF